The rows below give T cell receptor beta chains drawn from one sample of a study of blood T cell repertoires in COVID-19. Generated by immunoSEQ multiplex PCR, the TCRdb table keeps only in-frame clones and is missing some. In the table there are about 56,000 clones, nearly 90% of which are singletons. The sequenced material came from peripheral blood. The receptor set was obtained from an older woman with COVID-19, enrolled during active disease. The CDR3 runs from the conserved cysteine through the conserved F or W. A D gene is named only where the DNA matches it firmly. Expanded clones are given a class, and other clones once, few, many or no size at all.

TRBD1 | TRBJ2-1 | TRBV28 | NA | TGTGCCAGCAGTCCTCTCTCCCAGGGGGCGCGTTACAATGAGCAGTTCTTC | CASSPLSQGARYNEQFF
NA | TRBJ2-7 | TRBV6-5 | NA | TGTGCCAGCAGTTACTCGATCCAGAGCGAGTCCTACGAGCAGTACTTC | CASSYSIQSESYEQYF
TRBD2 | TRBJ2-7 | TRBV28 | NA | TGTGCCAGCAGTTTATCTGCTAGCGGGAACTACTACGAGCAGTACTTC | CASSLSASGNYYEQYF
TRBD1 | TRBJ2-1 | TRBV10-1 | NA | TGCGCCAGCAGTGAGACAGGGGTTGAGGAGCAGTTCTTC | CASSETGVEEQFF
NA | TRBJ2-7 | TRBV24-1 | NA | TGTGCCACCAGTGGTATTGGGGGGAACGAGCAGTACTTC | CATSGIGGNEQYF
TRBD1 | TRBJ2-7 | TRBV29-1 | NA | TGCAGCGTACCGGGACAGGGAGACGAAGAGCAGTACTTC | CSVPGQGDEEQYF
TRBD2 | TRBJ2-3 | TRBV9 | NA | TGTGCCAGCAGCGTAGAGGGACGGGGGGCAGATACGCAGTATTTT | CASSVEGRGADTQYF
NA | TRBJ1-5 | TRBV7-8 | NA | TGTGCCAGCAGCTCTGGACACGATTTCAATCAGCCCCAGCATTTT | CASSSGHDFNQPQHF
TRBD1 | TRBJ2-3 | TRBV19 | once | TGTGCCAGCAAGGACAGGGGGCGTGGTGCAGATACGCAGTATTTT | CASKDRGRGADTQYF
NA | TRBJ1-6 | TRBV6-5 | NA | TGTGCCAGCAGTTACTCGTTACAGTTTAATTCACCCCTCCACTTT | CASSYSLQFNSPLHF